One T cell receptor (beta chain) is described in this entry. Its antigen is currently unknown. The sample comes from a study of a mutant IDH1 vaccine in newly diagnosed glioma. Study context: In weeks 1, 3, 5, 7, 11, 15, 19 and 23, patients were immunized, eight times in all. The study started vaccination 4-6 weeks after radiotherapy alone, or with temozolomide cycles. Before enrollment, patients got radiotherapy alone, temozolomide alone, or mostly the combination. Study-wide results and limits: Vaccination induced immune responses in around 93% of patients.

The V end was cut by 5 bases, the J end by 4 bases, with 9 bases between. Germline-derived CDR1 and CDR2 are PRHDT and FYEKMQ (reference sequence). The CDR3 runs to 13 residues. Noted time point: week 5, during vaccination. A single vaccine dose contained 300 ug of mutant IDH1 20-mer peptide, and topical imiquimod was used with it. The data were produced by immunoSEQ multiplex PCR, yet TCRdb's version contains in-frame clones alone and is incomplete. The data show about 37,000 clones, about 80% seen once. Material: PBMCs, obtained from a glioma patient whose treatment included an IDH1 peptide vaccine. The source is a man aged 25-40 years with glioma. The V gene is TRBV13, the J gene TRBJ2-1; a weak D match, TRBD1 (6 bases). CDR3 protein: CASSQGQYNEQFF. The CDR3 nucleotides read TGTGCCAGCAGCCAAGGACAGTACAATGAGCAGTTCTTC.